This T cell receptor (beta chain) was sequenced during a study of cytomegalovirus exposure and HLA in healthy donors (dated by TCRdb to about 2017). Background for the entire study: An earlier analysis of roughly 500 of the donors reported roughly 300 Gb of sequence data and 95 million to 130 million unique TCR beta sequences obtained from 180 million or so T cells. Approximately 300 gigabases of sequencing data and 91 million or so unique TCR sequences made up an early release that covered 500 to 700 HLA-typed donors. Donor age, sex, ethnicity and CMV serostatus were collected together with the repertoire data. The study profiled the T cell repertoires of under 850 subjects by immunosequencing and related them to cytomegalovirus serostatus. The study was designed to test whether signatures of past pathogen exposure could be identified by cataloging public T cell receptors. The later analysis used no new phenotypic data to find candidate immune exposures, relying instead on TCR beta sequences and their occurrence across donors. Typing coverage differed by locus: A, B, C, DRB1 and DQB1 were typed in roughly 629-640 donors, DQA1 in 500 to 550, DPA1 in nearly 610, and DPB1 in 450 to 480. In an earlier analysis of 500 to 650 of the donors, high-throughput TCR beta sequencing was used to judge whether each TCR beta V gene segment behaved as functional or pseudogenic. Both class I and class II loci were covered by HLA typing, at four-digit resolution. All discovery cohort repertoires had been generated using a single sequencing platform. The genetic ancestry cluster associated with self-reported Caucasian donors included approximately 85% of the roughly 400 genotyped donors. A separate validation cohort of over a hundred different subjects was used in addition to the approximately 700-subject first cohort. On average, 235,054 unique TCR beta nucleotide sequences were sequenced per donor among 398 genotyped donors of the cohort, with 15% to 20% of those sequences being non-productive. The study combined high-throughput TCR immunosequencing, statistical association of individual TCRs with disease status, and machine learning to predict cytomegalovirus infection status. In a later genetic analysis, genome-wide SNP genotypes for about 55% of the roughly 670 donors were used, and that subset was treated as a discovery cohort. About 5 DR-DQ haplotypes were handled as single units for association and clustering, since linkage in the cohort was strong. In a later analysis, previously published TCR beta repertoires from several hundred donors were re-analyzed and high-resolution HLA genotyping was added so that TCR occurrence patterns could be studied. Paper-wide results and their limitations: The 87-base-pair reads could not distinguish some IMGT-functional V segments, including TRBV6-2 and TRBV6-3, so those segments were excluded. In a later analysis, around 17,000 TCR beta sequences were associated with specific HLA alleles at a false discovery rate of 0.05. Three of the identified cytomegalovirus-associated TCR beta chains were confirmed in vitro to be specific for cytomegalovirus antigens. In a later analysis, HLA-associated TCR beta chains were found to be more clonally expanded and to have lower generation probabilities than equally common non-associated chains. Broadly in line with IMGT annotations, most TCR beta V segments showed up in productive rearrangements about 90% or about 30% of the time in an earlier analysis of 450 to 600 of the donors. When HLA alleles, especially DR and DQ, strongly co-occurred, TCR associations were difficult to assign to individual alleles. The earlier analysis of 587 of the donors excluded over 15 rarely observed V segments, including chromosome 9 orphons, because counts were too low. A later genetic analysis reported fewer N-insertions in productive TCRs among donors in an Asian-associated ancestry cluster than the approximately 670-donor mean. Because HLA typing was unavailable for some donors at each locus, only the typed subset was used in association tests. According to the authors, the approach could potentially be generalized to other disease states and immunological phenotypes. Sequencing depth was assumed to be roughly uniform across donors in the presence/absence analyses, though that assumption may not hold. Most CMV-associated TCR beta chains appeared to be HLA-restricted in a later analysis, and the HLA associations seemed to be driven largely by CMV exposure. The classifier was reported to diagnose cytomegalovirus status with high specificity and sensitivity in both the original and validation cohorts. A further reported finding was that TCR beta sequences accurately predicted the HLA-A and HLA-B alleles for most subjects in the first cohort. CMV serostatus was the only immune exposure information available for the cohort. A cluster of highly shared sequence variants was judged likely to represent a technical artifact of the sequencing pipeline. In a later analysis, TCR association rates were found to vary across HLA loci, with the most associated TCRs seen for DRB1 alleles and the fewest for HLA-C alleles. Most TCR sequences were seen in very few donors, while some public TCRs were found in many individuals. Several of the top co-occurrence clusters appeared to be linked to parvovirus B19, influenza, CMV and Epstein-Barr virus, according to a later analysis. An association between a missense DCLRE1C variant and V-gene and J-gene trimming of TCR beta chains was found in a later genetic analysis and replicated in an independent cohort. Only TCR beta chains were sequenced in this cohort, and the absence of alpha or paired-chain data limited detectable features. In the study, 150 to 200 TCR beta chains were listed as associated with cytomegalovirus. Linkage disequilibrium might explain the correlated functional status among segregating V segments, but an unknown experimental factor could not be excluded.

The method was the immunoSEQ multiplex PCR assay. For the multiplex PCR, a mixture combining 60 forward primers for TCR Vbeta segments and 13 reverse primers for TCR Jbeta segments was used. Amplification of the CDR3 region of rearranged TCR beta genes was performed with a multiplex PCR assay on genomic DNA. Amplified TCR beta libraries were sequenced as 87-base-pair reads on the Illumina HiSeq System. Per the original workflow: In a later analysis, some 80 million unique TCR beta chains were counted across the roughly 610 repertoires, and approximately 9.9 million of these chains were shared by at least two donors. A nearest-neighbor algorithm error-corrected the raw reads and collapsed the reads into unique sequences, merging closely related sequences to remove PCR and sequencing errors. Alignment of CDR3 sequences to IMGT reference sequences was used to assign V, D and J gene segments. For a sequence to be retained, at least a six-nucleotide match to both a V gene segment and a J gene segment was required. A rearrangement was called productive if the CDR3 had no stop codons and remained in frame with V and J, and every other rearrangement was called non-productive. Following IMGT convention, CDR3 was defined as the stretch from the second conserved V-encoded cysteine to the conserved J-encoded phenylalanine. The earlier analysis of about 590 of the donors excluded sequences that lacked an unambiguous match to a single V gene segment. An earlier analysis of under 750 of the donors called V segments functional above 56.7% productive rearrangements and segregating when the between-donor standard deviation exceeded 5%. To diagnose cytomegalovirus status from the catalog of TCR beta chain sequences, a statistical classification framework was built. In a later analysis, V and J genes were assigned by comparing TCR nucleotide sequences against IMGT/GENE-DB human TR gene sequences. In a later analysis, CDR3 sequences and most-parsimonious VDJ recombination scenarios were assigned using the TCRdist pipeline. In a later analysis, every TCR beta chain was defined by the combination of its CDR3 amino acid sequence and its V-gene family, and reads without a unique V-gene family were dropped. A later analysis removed 450 to 600 highly shared, low-generation-probability nucleotide sequences to deal with suspected cross-contamination and a sequencing artifact. In a later analysis, a clonal expansion index for each public chain was calculated from normalized within-repertoire ranks of inferred template counts. In a later analysis, generation probabilities were computed using a VDJ recombination model fitted to out-of-frame rearrangements, and the results were checked against IGoR. Hypergeometric tests were used in a later analysis to score TCR-TCR, TCR-HLA and TCR-CMV co-occurrence, with a repertoire-size bias correction applied to the TCR pairs. To estimate false discovery rates, a later analysis permuted the HLA or CMV assignments 20 times. In a later analysis, co-occurring TCRs were grouped using DBSCAN, and TCRdist sequence similarity was added for clustering within HLA-allele-positive subsets. For co-occurrence clustering, repertoires with fewer than 30,000 or more than 120,000 public chains were excluded, along with 5 or 6 repertoires with anomalous nucleotide sharing. In its TCRdb copy, this immuneACCESS table keeps in-frame sequences only and misses some clones. Where compared with another copy, unresolved V genes explain less than half of these, and the others have no known cause. The V and J calls and clone size are taken from that table; D and trimming were inferred from the DNA. The sample table records 55,000 to 80,000 clones; 55% to 80% of these occur just once. The ten largest clones capture approximately 2.2% of the sample.

Points on this clone: The specificity of this receptor is unknown. There are no base qualities to consult, and no much larger clone falls within one base.

The CDR1 and CDR2 encoded by the germline V gene (reference sequence) are LNHDA and SQIVND. Between the V and J ends, shortened by 3 bases and 9 bases respectively, the junction contains 18 bases. The CDR3 numbers 15 residues from cysteine through phenylalanine. Here the CDR3 DNA is all that survives: 45 bases in frame from base 1. The cohort comprised 666 healthy bone marrow donors. Cohort members were all nominally healthy when sampled, although unrecorded immune exposures were likely present. The donor tested CMV seronegative, placing the donor among the roughly 400 seronegative members of the cohort. A peripheral blood sample was provided by each donor, and peripheral blood mononuclear cells were used for TCR beta sequencing. The Qiagen DNeasy Blood Extraction Kit was used to extract genomic DNA from the blood cell samples.

In this chain, TRBV19 is recombined with TRBJ1-5; matching of 5 bases hints at TRBD1 as the D gene. The sequenced sample consisted of PBMCs. This TCR derives from a woman in her 30s in good health and CMV-seronegative. The CDR3 amino acid sequence is: CASSIRAGDQGPQHF. Here is the DNA: TGTGCCAGTAGTATTAGGGCGGGGGATCAGGGGCCCCAGCATTTT. The entire variable domain, with the stretches around the CDR3 drawn from the reference TRBV19 and TRBJ1-5 proteins, is DGGITQSPKYLFRKEGQNVTLSCEQNLNHDAMYWYRQDPGQGLRLIYYSQIVNDFQKGDIAEGYSVSREKKESFPLTVTSAQKNPTAFYLCASSIRAGDQGPQHFGDGTRLSIL.